Listed below are T cell receptor beta chains from one sample, sequenced in a study of shared clonotypes between healthy human individuals. The data were produced by immunoSEQ multiplex PCR, yet TCRdb's version contains in-frame clones alone and is incomplete. The sample consists of 400,000 to 600,000 clones, roughly 95% of them appearing once. The sample was naive CD4+ T cells sorted from blood. These receptors all stem from a woman aged 30 to 39 in good health. CDR3s include the opening cysteine and the closing phenylalanine or tryptophan. A D gene is named only where the DNA matches it firmly. Rows give clone size only sometimes, using once, few, many, or a class for an expanded clone.

abundance | j_gene | d_gene | v_gene | CDR3aa | CDR3nt
NA | TRBJ2-7 | TRBD1 | TRBV7-9 | CASSSKLTGDNSYEQYF | TGTGCCAGCAGCTCAAAACTGACAGGGGATAACTCCTACGAGCAGTACTTC
NA | TRBJ2-7 | NA | TRBV30 | CAWSVLYRSYEQYF | TGTGCCTGGAGTGTACTGTACAGATCCTACGAGCAGTACTTC
NA | TRBJ1-2 | NA | TRBV6-5 | CASSYSPDHYGYTF | TGTGCCAGCAGTTACTCTCCAGACCACTATGGCTACACCTTC
NA | TRBJ1-1 | NA | TRBV5-4 | CASSLQEDTEAFF | TGTGCCAGCAGCTTGCAGGAGGACACTGAAGCTTTCTTT
once | TRBJ2-5 | TRBD2 | TRBV18 | CASSPTIAGVGETQYF | TGTGCCAGCTCACCTACCATAGCGGGAGTAGGAGAGACCCAGTACTTC
NA | TRBJ2-3 | TRBD2 | TRBV6-5 | CASRLAGVGTDTQYF | TGTGCCAGCCGACTAGCGGGAGTCGGCACAGATACGCAGTATTTT
NA | TRBJ1-4 | NA | TRBV19 | CASSSAGTVNEKLFF | TGTGCCAGTAGTAGCGCCGGGACGGTTAATGAAAAACTGTTTTTT
NA | TRBJ1-2 | TRBD1 | TRBV19 | CASSKDRGSGYTF | TGTGCCAGTAGTAAAGACAGGGGTTCTGGCTACACCTTC
NA | TRBJ2-7 | NA | TRBV28 | CASSLIGGPYEQYF | TGTGCCAGCAGTTTGATAGGCGGACCCTACGAGCAGTACTTC
once | TRBJ2-2 | NA | TRBV4-1 | CASSQADRDGELFF | TGCGCCAGCAGCCAAGCGGATAGGGACGGGGAGCTGTTTTTT
NA | TRBJ2-2 | NA | TRBV5-1 | CASSPGTASENTGELFF | TGCGCCAGCAGCCCCGGGACGGCTAGCGAAAACACCGGGGAGCTGTTTTTT
NA | TRBJ2-7 | TRBD2 | TRBV29-1 | CSVEASGAYEQYF | TGCAGCGTTGAAGCTAGCGGGGCTTACGAGCAGTACTTC
NA | TRBJ1-2 | NA | TRBV4-2 | CASSQDKGQNYGYTF | TGTGCCAGCAGCCAAGACAAGGGGCAGAACTATGGCTACACCTTC
NA | TRBJ1-2 | NA | TRBV10-3 | CAISEGENYGYTF | TGTGCCATCAGTGAAGGGGAAAACTATGGCTACACCTTC
NA | TRBJ2-1 | NA | TRBV6-5 | CASSRLGGNEQFF | TGTGCCAGCAGCCGTCTCGGGGGTAATGAGCAGTTCTTC
NA | TRBJ2-3 | NA | TRBV19 | CASSNLATSTDTQYF | TGTGCCAGTAGTAACCTAGCGACTAGCACAGATACGCAGTATTTT
NA | TRBJ2-1 | NA | TRBV7-9 | CASSLDRNSYNEQFF | TGTGCCAGCAGCTTAGACCGTAACTCCTACAATGAGCAGTTCTTC
once | TRBJ2-7 | NA | TRBV11-2 | CASSLDLPHEQYF | TGTGCCAGCAGCTTAGATCTCCCCCACGAGCAGTACTTC
once | TRBJ2-4 | TRBD2 | TRBV28 | CASSSTTIYSGVAKNIQYF | TGTGCCAGCAGTTCAACTACCATATACAGCGGGGTAGCCAAAAACATTCAGTACTTC
once | TRBJ2-1 | NA | TRBV19 | CASSPSIWAVEQFF | TGTGCCAGTAGCCCGTCTATCTGGGCGGTTGAGCAGTTCTTC
NA | TRBJ2-1 | NA | TRBV5-8 | CASSFYNEQFF | TGTGCCAGCAGCTTTTACAATGAGCAGTTCTTC
NA | TRBJ2-5 | TRBD2 | TRBV7-2 | CASSLTSGTYQETQYF | TGTGCCAGCAGCCTCACTAGCGGGACGTACCAAGAGACCCAGTACTTC
NA | TRBJ1-6 | NA | TRBV25-1 | CASRSIGGSYNSPLHF | TGTGCCAGCAGGTCGATAGGAGGGTCCTATAATTCACCCCTCCACTTT
NA | TRBJ2-7 | NA | TRBV7-6 | CASSLGPRRGSYEQYF | TGTGCCAGCAGCTTAGGCCCCCGGCGGGGTTCCTACGAGCAGTACTTC
NA | TRBJ2-5 | NA | TRBV5-5 | CASSSPLQGGWTQYF | TGTGCCAGCAGCTCCCCCCTACAGGGCGGATGGACCCAGTACTTC
NA | TRBJ2-7 | TRBD2 | TRBV7-8 | CASSLGLAGAHEQYF | TGTGCCAGCAGCTTAGGACTAGCGGGAGCCCACGAGCAGTACTTC
NA | TRBJ2-1 | TRBD2 | TRBV4-1 | CASSRRVGGQLNNEQFF | TGCGCCAGCAGCCGTCGGGTGGGAGGGCAACTCAACAATGAGCAGTTCTTC
NA | TRBJ2-7 | NA | TRBV11-2 | CASSLDLTYEQYF | TGTGCCAGCAGCTTAGATCTCACCTACGAGCAGTACTTC
NA | TRBJ2-7 | TRBD1 | TRBV29-1 | CSVGDRYEQYF | TGCAGCGTTGGGGACAGATACGAGCAGTACTTC
NA | TRBJ1-1 | TRBD1 | TRBV18 | CASSPPGNRGVTEAFF | TGTGCCAGCTCACCACCGGGGAACAGGGGCGTCACTGAAGCTTTCTTT
NA | TRBJ2-2 | NA | TRBV5-1 | CASSDGVAGTGELFF | TGCGCCAGCAGCGACGGGGTGGCGGGCACCGGGGAGCTGTTTTTT
NA | TRBJ1-1 | NA | TRBV7-3 | CASSPRGGRTEAFF | TGTGCCAGCAGCCCGCGCGGGGGCAGGACTGAAGCTTTCTTT
NA | TRBJ2-3 | TRBD1 | TRBV9 | CASSLSQGDTQYF | TGTGCCAGCAGCCTATCACAGGGGGATACGCAGTATTTT
NA | TRBJ2-7 | TRBD1 | TRBV28 | CASSLGVYLGQGSYEQYF | TGTGCCAGCAGTTTAGGGGTTTATCTGGGACAGGGGTCCTACGAGCAGTACTTC
NA | TRBJ2-7 | NA | TRBV5-4 | CASSPLPSSSYEQYF | TGTGCCAGCAGCCCGCTTCCCTCCAGCTCCTACGAGCAGTACTTC
NA | TRBJ1-5 | TRBD1 | TRBV6-5 | CASHRDSKRPQHF | TGTGCCAGCCACCGGGACAGTAAACGGCCCCAGCATTTT
NA | TRBJ2-3 | NA | TRBV2 | CASSAYPGADTQYF | TGTGCCAGCAGTGCGTATCCCGGCGCAGATACGCAGTATTTT
NA | TRBJ2-1 | TRBD2 | TRBV28 | CASSPAGTRNYNEQFF | TGTGCCAGCAGCCCAGCCGGGACTAGGAACTACAATGAGCAGTTCTTC
NA | TRBJ1-5 | NA | TRBV27 | CASSSSAPRVRPNQPQHF | TGTGCCAGCAGTTCCTCTGCCCCCCGCGTAAGGCCTAATCAGCCCCAGCATTTT
NA | TRBJ1-6 | NA | TRBV25-1 | CASSEPRDYSPLHF | TGTGCCAGCAGTGAACCGAGGGACTATTCACCCCTCCACTTT
NA | TRBJ1-2 | NA | TRBV19 | CASSHGYGYTF | TGTGCCAGTAGTCACGGTTATGGCTACACCTTC
NA | TRBJ1-1 | TRBD1 | TRBV2 | CASTGQGAVDGDTEAFF | TGTGCCAGCACAGGCCAGGGGGCGGTTGATGGGGACACTGAAGCTTTCTTT